One and the same sample provided the 14 T cell receptor beta chains below, sequenced in a study of beta chain features in type 1 diabetes. Reverse transcribing all isolated RNA meant expressed TCRB transcripts were sequenced. TCRdb keeps only in-frame clones here, not all; method: immunoSEQ multiplex PCR. The sample yields under 150,000 clones, 6.5% to 8.5% seen once. The sequenced material came from central memory CD4+ T cells from blood. Every receptor here comes from a woman aged 25 to 45 in good health.

The rearrangement uses TRBV7-9 and TRBJ2-5, with 8 bases aligning to TRBD1. Germline V gene lookup returns CDR1 SEHNR and CDR2 FQNEAQ (reference sequence). This CDR3 has 14 residues. Trimming at V came to 1 base and at J to 3 bases, leaving 1 base not matched to a gene. This CDR3 reads CASSLGTGKETQYF. The CDR3 nucleotides are TGTGCCAGCAGCTTAGGGACAGGGAAAGAGACCCAGTACTTC.

This clone came up a few times. The chain combines TRBV6-5 with TRBJ2-7, with 9 bases fitting TRBD2. In germline, CDR1 is MNHEY, CDR2 SVGAGI. Germline trimming cut 6 bases from V and 10 bases from J; bases unmatched to any gene: 4. The CDR3 runs 11 residues. CDR3 in DNA: TGTGCCAGCAGACTAGCGGGCAGACAGTACTTC. Translating it yields CASRLAGRQYF.

A few counts support this clone. The V call is TRBV6-1, the J call TRBJ2-1; D possibly corresponds to TRBD2 (5 bases). The CDR3 totals 14 residues. CDR1 is MNHNS and CDR2 is SASEGT in the germline V gene. Trimming left V 3 bases short and J 4 bases short, with 10 bases between. The CDR3 loop is CASSEFSGYNEQFF. In DNA form, the CDR3 reads TGTGCCAGCAGTGAGTTTTCGGGGTACAATGAGCAGTTCTTC.

This clone turned up a few times. The chain employs TRBV18 and TRBJ2-3; the D gene is possibly TRBD1 (7 bases). The CDR3 totals 13 residues. The V end was cut by 8 bases, the J end by 4 bases, with 13 bases between. Germline V lookup: CDR1 KGHSH, CDR2 LQKENI. The CDR3 here is CASLEGAADTQYF. In DNA, the CDR3 is TGTGCCAGCCTGGAGGGGGCGGCAGATACGCAGTATTTT.

The CDR3 is CAWSAGGRRTDTQYF. Written as DNA, the CDR3 is TGTGCCTGGAGTGCGGGAGGGCGGCGCACAGATACGCAGTATTTT. The chain has TRBV30 and TRBJ2-3; 8 bases match TRBD2. With 1 base clipped from V and 1 base from J, the junction kept 4 bases outside the gene matches. Germline-derived CDR1 and CDR2 are GTSNPN and SVGIG (reference sequence). The CDR3 spans 15 residues.

This clone was picked up a small number of times. The V and J genes are TRBV18 and TRBJ2-2, with unresolved D. This CDR3 is built from 14 residues. CDR1 KGHSH and CDR2 LQKENI come from the germline V gene. V was clipped by 1 base and J by 5 bases, with 8 bases between them. This CDR3 reads CASSPRAQTGELFF. The CDR3 nucleotides are TGTGCCAGCTCACCACGGGCCCAGACCGGGGAGCTGTTTTTT. The full variable domain, with the rest looked up from reference TRBV18 and TRBJ2-2, is NAGVMQNPRHLVRRRGQEARLRCSPMKGHSHVYWYRQLPEEGLKFMVYLQKENIIDESGMPKERFSAEFPKEGPSILRIQQVVRGDSAAYFCASSPRAQTGELFFGEGSRLTVL.

There are a few counts of this clone. The chain joins TRBV28 to TRBJ1-1; a possible D gene is TRBD1 (5 bases). CDR1 is MDHEN, CDR2 SYDVKM, per germline. Trimming stripped 4 bases from V and 9 bases from J, with 15 bases between. The length of the CDR3 is 13 residues. CDR3 in amino acids: CASSSPGTVKAFF. For the CDR3, the DNA is TGTGCCAGCAGTTCCCCAGGGACTGTTAAAGCTTTCTTT.

The sample holds a few counts of this clone. The chain joins TRBV7-8 to TRBJ2-2; 9 positions match TRBD2. The germline V gene has CDR1 SGHVS and CDR2 FQNEAQ. This CDR3 spans 14 amino acids. Trimming took 11 bases from V and 1 from J; bases not matched to a gene: 5. The CDR3 coding sequence is TGTGCCTCCCGACTAGCGGAGAACACCGGGGAGCTGTTTTTT. Translation: CASRLAENTGELFF. Based on the CDR3 plus reference TRBV7-8 and TRBJ2-2, the full variable domain is GAGVSQSPRYKVAKRGQDVALRCDPISGHVSLFWYQQALGQGPEFLTYFQNEAQLDKSGLPSDRFFAERPEGSVSTLKIQRTQQEDSAVYLCASRLAENTGELFFGEGSRLTVL.

This clone was seen only a few times. In nucleotides, the CDR3 is TGTGCCAGCAGTTTTTGGGGGGGACGAAACAATGAGCAGTTCTTC. Translated, it gives CASSFWGGRNNEQFF. The chain recombines TRBV28 with TRBJ2-1; the match to TRBD2 covers 7 bases. In germline, CDR1 is MDHEN, CDR2 SYDVKM. The ends lost 3 bases at V and 5 bases at J; junction bases unmatched: 7. This CDR3 has 15 amino acids.

There are a few counts of this clone. This chain joins TRBV19 and TRBJ1-1; D ambiguous. Per germline, CDR1 LNHDA and CDR2 SQIVND (reference sequence). The CDR3 sequence is 14 residues long. V lost 3 bases to trimming and J lost 0 bases, with 8 bases between them. The CDR3 reads CASSITTLNTEAFF. The CDR3, as DNA: TGTGCCAGTAGTATCACCACACTGAACACTGAAGCTTTCTTT.

This clone was counted between two and nine times. This chain links TRBV4-3 with TRBJ2-4; 11 bases are a match to TRBD2. Germline V lookup: CDR1 LGHNA, CDR2 YSLEER. The CDR3 covers 22 residues. Germline trimming cut 3 bases from V and 1 base from J; bases unmatched to any gene: 20. The chain's CDR3 is CASSHIPGQTSGSSIAKNIQYF. The CDR3 coding sequence is TGCGCCAGCAGCCATATCCCCGGTCAAACTAGCGGGAGCAGTATCGCCAAAAACATTCAGTACTTC.

The CDR3 protein is CASSPVLGGFSYEQYF. CDR3 sequence (DNA): TGTGCCAGCAGCCCGGTTCTCGGGGGATTCTCCTACGAGCAGTACTTC. The chain combines TRBV7-3 with TRBJ2-7; tentatively, D is TRBD2 (6 bases). V dropped 5 bases and J dropped 0 bases, with 17 bases sitting between them. The CDR3 totals 16 residues. Germline V gene sequence: CDR1 SGHTA, CDR2 FQGTGA.

This clone was observed a few times. The gene calls are TRBV4-2 and TRBJ2-2, with 10 bases identical to TRBD2. Germline CDR1 is LGHNA and CDR2 is YNFKEQ. With 3 bases clipped from V and 4 bases from J, the junction kept 5 bases outside the gene matches. This CDR3 has 16 residues. CDR3 residues: CASSQLAGAGTGELFF. CDR3 sequence (DNA): TGTGCCAGCAGCCAGCTAGCGGGGGCGGGCACCGGGGAGCTGTTTTTT.

Only a few counts were recorded for this clone. The chain joins TRBV6-5 to TRBJ2-7, with TRBD1 matching 7 bases. This CDR3 comprises 11 residues. Germline CDR1 is MNHEY and CDR2 is SVGAGI. J gave up 6 bases and V 7 bases, and 3 bases lay outside the gene matches. CDR3 region: CASKDRVEQYF. The CDR3 DNA follows: TGTGCCAGCAAAGACAGGGTCGAGCAGTACTTC.